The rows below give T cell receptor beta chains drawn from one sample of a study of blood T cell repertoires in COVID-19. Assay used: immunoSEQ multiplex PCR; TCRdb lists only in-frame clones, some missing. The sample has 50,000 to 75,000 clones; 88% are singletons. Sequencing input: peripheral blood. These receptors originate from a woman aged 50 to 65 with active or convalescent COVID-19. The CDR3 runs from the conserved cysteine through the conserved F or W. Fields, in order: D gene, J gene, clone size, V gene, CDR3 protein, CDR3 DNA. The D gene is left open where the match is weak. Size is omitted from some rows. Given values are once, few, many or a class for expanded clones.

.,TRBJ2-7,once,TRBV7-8,CASSLGATYEQYF,TGTGCCAGCAGCTTAGGAGCCACGTACGAGCAGTACTTC
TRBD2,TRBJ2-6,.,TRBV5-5,CASRHTSGRTPSSGANVLTF,TGTGCCAGCAGACACACTAGCGGGAGGACGCCTAGCTCTGGGGCCAACGTCCTGACTTTC
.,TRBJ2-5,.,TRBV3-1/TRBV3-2,CASSQGHRPETQYF,TGTGCCAGCAGCCAAGGCCACAGGCCGGAGACCCAGTACTTC
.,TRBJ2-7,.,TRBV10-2,CASSELGQVNEQYF,TGCGCCAGCAGTGAGCTCGGACAAGTAAACGAGCAGTACTTC
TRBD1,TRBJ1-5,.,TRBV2,CASSDDRDQPQHF,TGTGCCAGCAGTGATGACAGGGATCAGCCCCAGCATTTT
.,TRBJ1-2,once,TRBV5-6,CASATGRGLSGYTF,TGTGCCAGCGCCACAGGGAGGGGACTTAGTGGCTACACCTTC
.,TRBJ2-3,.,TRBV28,CASSSTGGPPSTDTQYF,TGTGCCAGCAGTTCTACCGGAGGGCCTCCGAGCACAGATACGCAGTATTTT
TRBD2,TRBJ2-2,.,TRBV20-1,CSASRTRYTGELFF,TGCAGTGCTAGTCGGACTAGATACACCGGGGAGCTGTTTTTT
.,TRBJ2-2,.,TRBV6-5,CASSYSGSSRELFF,TGTGCCAGCAGTTACTCCGGTAGTTCCAGGGAGCTGTTTTTT
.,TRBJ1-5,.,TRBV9,CASSPAGDQPQHF,TGTGCCAGCAGCCCAGCGGGGGATCAGCCCCAGCATTTT
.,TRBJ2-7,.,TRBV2,CASSEWPGNSYEQYF,TGTGCCAGCAGTGAGTGGCCGGGGAACTCCTACGAGCAGTACTTC
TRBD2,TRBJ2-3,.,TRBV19,CASSISPGLAGGGTDTQYF,TGTGCCAGTAGTATTTCACCGGGACTAGCGGGAGGTGGCACAGATACGCAGTATTTT
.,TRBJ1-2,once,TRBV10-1,CASSESPGSGYTF,TGCGCCAGCAGTGAGTCACCAGGCTCTGGCTACACCTTC
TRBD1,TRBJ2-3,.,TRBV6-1,CASSSRTGVEDTQYF,TGTGCCAGCAGTTCTAGGACAGGGGTGGAAGATACGCAGTATTTT
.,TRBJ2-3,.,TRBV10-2,CASSEFGQIGTDTQYF,TGCGCCAGCAGTGAGTTTGGACAGATAGGCACAGATACGCAGTATTTT
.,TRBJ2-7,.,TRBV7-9,CASSLAEGVHEQYF,TGTGCCAGCAGCTTAGCAGAGGGGGTCCACGAGCAGTACTTC
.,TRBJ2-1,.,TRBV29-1,CSVEDLRIYYHQFF,TGCAGCGTTGAAGATCTCCGGATTTACTATCACCAGTTCTTC
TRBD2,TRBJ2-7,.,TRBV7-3,CASSSFPSGNSYEQYF,TGTGCCAGCAGCTCTTTCCCGAGCGGGAACTCCTACGAGCAGTACTTC
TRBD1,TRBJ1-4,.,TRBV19,CASTGQGFLRMNEKLFF,TGTGCCAGCACGGGACAGGGTTTTCTTCGGATGAATGAAAAACTGTTTTTT
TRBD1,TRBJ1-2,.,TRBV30,CAWRGEGAGYGYTF,TGTGCCTGGAGAGGAGAGGGGGCTGGGTATGGCTACACCTTC
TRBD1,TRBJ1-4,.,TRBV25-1,CASSDEDRGRNEKLFF,TGTGCCAGCAGTGATGAGGACAGGGGGCGGAATGAAAAACTGTTTTTT
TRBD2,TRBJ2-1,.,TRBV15,CATSRGGRDYNEQFF,TGTGCCACCAGCAGAGGCGGGAGGGACTACAATGAGCAGTTCTTC
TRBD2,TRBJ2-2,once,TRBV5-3,CARSLVAGENTGELFF,TGTGCCAGAAGCTTGGTAGCGGGTGAGAACACCGGGGAGCTGTTTTTT
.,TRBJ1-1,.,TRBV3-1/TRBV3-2,CASSQVYLNTEAFF,TGTGCCAGCAGCCAAGTTTATCTTAACACTGAAGCTTTCTTT
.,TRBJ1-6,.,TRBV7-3,CASSLFGTGGSPLHF,TGTGCCAGCAGCTTATTCGGAACAGGCGGTTCACCCCTCCACTTT
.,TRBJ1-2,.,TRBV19,CASSIDHGSYYGYTF,TGTGCCAGTAGTATAGATCATGGCAGTTACTATGGCTACACCTTC
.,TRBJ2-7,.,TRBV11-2,CASSQGGYEQYF,TGTGCCAGCAGCCAAGGGGGCTACGAGCAGTACTTC
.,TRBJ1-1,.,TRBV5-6,CASSLLHRNTEAFF,TGTGCCAGCAGCTTGTTGCACAGAAACACTGAAGCTTTCTTT
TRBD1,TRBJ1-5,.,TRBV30,CAWSPRGTGYSNQPQHF,TGTGCCTGGAGCCCACGCGGGACAGGATATAGCAATCAGCCCCAGCATTTT
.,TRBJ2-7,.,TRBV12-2,CASSQDDSYEQYF,TGTGCAAGTTCACAGGACGACTCCTACGAGCAGTACTTC
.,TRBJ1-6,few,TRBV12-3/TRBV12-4,CASSGQYNSPLHF,TGTGCCAGCAGTGGACAGTATAATTCACCCCTCCACTTT
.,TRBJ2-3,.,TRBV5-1,CASRVQATTDTQYF,TGCGCCAGCAGGGTACAGGCAACCACAGATACGCAGTATTTT
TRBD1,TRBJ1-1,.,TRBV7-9,CASSLGQYTEAFF,TGTGCCAGCAGCCTGGGACAGTACACTGAAGCTTTCTTT
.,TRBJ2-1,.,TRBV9,CASSVQAGPYNEQFF,TGTGCCAGCAGCGTCCAAGCGGGTCCATACAATGAGCAGTTCTTC
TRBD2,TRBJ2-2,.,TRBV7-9,CASSLSGLAGVSNTGELFF,TGTGCCAGCAGCTTATCGGGACTAGCGGGAGTATCGAACACCGGGGAGCTGTTTTTT
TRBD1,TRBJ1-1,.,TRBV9,CASSVGDRAAFF,TGTGCCAGCAGCGTAGGGGACAGGGCAGCTTTCTTT
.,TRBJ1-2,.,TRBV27,CASRGPGTTSRFYGYTF,TGTGCCAGCAGGGGACCCGGGACAACAAGTAGGTTCTATGGCTACACCTTC
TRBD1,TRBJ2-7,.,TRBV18,CASSPRGTGSIGEQYF,TGTGCCAGCTCACCTCGCGGGACAGGGTCCATCGGCGAGCAGTACTTC
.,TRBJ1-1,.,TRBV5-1,CASSLGQGRTEAFF,TGCGCCAGCAGCTTGGGGCAGGGTCGGACTGAAGCTTTCTTT
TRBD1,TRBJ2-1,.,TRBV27,CASRAGGNEQFF,TGTGCCAGCCGGGCAGGGGGCAATGAGCAGTTCTTC
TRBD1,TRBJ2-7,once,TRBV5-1,CASSSRLSGTGVHEQYF,TGCGCCAGCAGCTCACGCCTTTCCGGGACAGGGGTCCACGAGCAGTACTTC
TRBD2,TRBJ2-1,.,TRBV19,CASSILGTSGEQFF,TGTGCCAGTAGTATACTCGGGACTAGCGGTGAGCAGTTCTTC
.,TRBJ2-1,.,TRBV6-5,CASTFSDNEQFF,TGTGCCAGCACGTTTAGCGACAATGAGCAGTTCTTC
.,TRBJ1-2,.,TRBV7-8,CASSPGLMGGGYTF,TGTGCCAGCAGCCCGGGACTGATGGGGGGTGGCTACACCTTC
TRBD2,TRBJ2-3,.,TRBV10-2,CASSEDFSGMTDTQYF,TGCGCCAGCAGTGAGGATTTTAGCGGGATGACAGATACGCAGTATTTT
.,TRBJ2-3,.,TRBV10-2,CASRDSAGWWSDTQYF,TGCGCCAGCAGGGATTCGGCGGGTTGGTGGTCGGATACGCAGTATTTT
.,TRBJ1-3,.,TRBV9,CASSPLQVPGNTIYF,TGTGCCAGCAGCCCCCTCCAGGTTCCTGGAAACACCATATATTTT
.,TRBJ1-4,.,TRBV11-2,CARSLEGGRANEKLFF,TGTGCCCGCAGCCTAGAGGGGGGGCGGGCTAATGAAAAACTGTTTTTT
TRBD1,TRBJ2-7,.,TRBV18,CASSPATGGISYEQYF,TGTGCCAGCTCTCCCGCGACAGGGGGCATATCCTACGAGCAGTACTTC
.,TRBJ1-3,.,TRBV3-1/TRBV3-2,CASSQNPGATGNTIYF,TGTGCCAGCAGCCAAAACCCGGGTGCAACTGGAAACACCATATATTTT
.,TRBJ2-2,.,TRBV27,CASSSQVNTGELFF,TGTGCCAGCAGTTCACAGGTGAACACCGGGGAGCTGTTTTTT
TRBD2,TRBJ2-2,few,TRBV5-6,CASSPYSGRNTGELFF,TGTGCCAGCAGCCCTTATAGCGGGAGGAACACCGGGGAGCTGTTTTTT
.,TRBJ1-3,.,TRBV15,CATSRTHVVRASSGNTIYF,TGTGCCACCAGCAGAACGCACGTCGTGCGGGCGAGCTCTGGAAACACCATATATTTT
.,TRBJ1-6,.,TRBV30,CAWSVKVAGTGNSPLHF,TGTGCCTGGAGTGTAAAGGTGGCGGGGACCGGTAATTCACCCCTCCACTTT
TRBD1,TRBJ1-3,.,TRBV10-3,CAISGRTGTPGNTIYF,TGTGCCATCAGCGGGAGGACAGGGACACCTGGAAACACCATATATTTT
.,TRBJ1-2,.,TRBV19,CASSIVQANYGYTF,TGTGCCAGTAGTATAGTTCAGGCCAACTATGGCTACACCTTC
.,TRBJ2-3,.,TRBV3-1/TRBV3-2,CASSQDLAGYSTDTQYF,TGTGCCAGCAGCCAAGATTTGGCGGGGTATAGCACAGATACGCAGTATTTT
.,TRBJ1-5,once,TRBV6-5,CASSIRSDDQPQHF,TGTGCCAGCAGTATCAGGTCAGACGATCAGCCCCAGCATTTT
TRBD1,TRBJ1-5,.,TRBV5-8,CASSHGTGVANQPQHF,TGTGCCAGCAGCCATGGGACAGGGGTGGCCAATCAGCCCCAGCATTTT
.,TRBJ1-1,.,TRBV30,CAWESGGVNTEAFF,TGTGCCTGGGAAAGCGGGGGTGTGAACACTGAAGCTTTCTTT